The 23 T cell receptor beta chains in this list originate from one sample, sequenced in a study of T cells in Graves' hyperthyroidism and ophthalmopathy. Template material for amplifying TCR beta CDR3 regions consisted of RNA transcripts. In the first-round RT-PCR of the TCR CDR3, the HTBI primer set was used. TCRdb itself ran the multiplex PCR reads through MiXCR, one entry per CDR3 protein. The sample consists of hundreds of thousands of distinct CDR3 sequences, roughly a sixth of them appearing once. Sequenced input: blood. Receptors originate from a woman younger than 30 with Graves' hyperthyroidism.

The table lists this clonotype with a few counts. This chain joins TRBV5-8 and TRBJ2-5, with D possibly being TRBD2 (5 bases). Trimming stripped 6 bases from V and 5 bases from J, with 23 bases between. The CDR3 covers 16 residues. Germline CDR1 is SGHTS and CDR2 is YDEGEE. CDR3 protein: CASTAAPLEVLETQYF. The CDR3 DNA is TGTGCCAGCACTGCTGCCCCATTGGAGGTTCTGGAGACCCAGTACTTC.

This clonotype showed up many times. V gene TRBV20-1 combines with J gene TRBJ2-7, with D uncertain. This CDR3 comprises 12 residues. Trimming removed 0 bases from V and 3 bases from J, with 6 bases in between. Looked up from germline, CDR1 is DFQATT and CDR2 is SNEGSKA (reference sequence). CDR3 region: CSARDPSYEQYF. The DNA for the CDR3 is TGCAGTGCTAGAGATCCCAGCTACGAGCAGTACTTC.

The V gene is TRBV20-1, the J gene TRBJ2-2; 8 positions match TRBD2. Per the germline V gene, CDR1 is DFQATT and CDR2 is SNEGSKA (reference sequence). There are 16 residues in the CDR3. Trimming cost V 0 bases and J 0 bases; bases outside gene matches: 3. This CDR3 reads CSARDRRGANTGELFF. In DNA form, the CDR3 reads TGCAGTGCTAGAGATCGGCGGGGGGCGAACACCGGGGAGCTGTTTTTT.

There are many counts of this clonotype. This chain links TRBV29-1 with TRBJ2-1; 8 bases line up with TRBD2. This CDR3 spans 16 amino acids. J was trimmed by 0 bases and V by 1 base; bases with no gene match: 5. Germline V gene data show CDR1 as SQVTM and CDR2 as ANQGSEA. The DNA for the CDR3 is TGCAGCGTTGAAGGGACTAGCAGTTACTCCTACAATGAGCAGTTCTTC. Protein: CSVEGTSSYSYNEQFF.

This clonotype was observed a handful of times. The chain joins TRBV2 to TRBJ2-2; the match to TRBD2 covers 7 bases. Germline assignment: CDR1 SNHLY and CDR2 FYNNEI. The CDR3 loop spans 15 amino acids. J lost 4 bases, V lost 6 bases, and 8 bases had no gene match. CDR3 amino acids: CASSGLGRVTGELFF. The CDR3 nucleotides read TGTGCCAGCAGCGGCCTTGGGAGGGTCACCGGGGAGCTGTTTTTT. The full variable domain, completed using reference TRBV2 and TRBJ2-2, is EPEVTQTPSHQVTQMGQEVILRCVPISNHLYFYWYRQILGQKVEFLVSFYNNEISEKSEIFDDQFSVERPDGSNFTLKIRSTKLEDSAMYFCASSGLGRVTGELFFGEGSRLTVL.

This clonotype was seen many times. The chain combines TRBV20-1 with TRBJ2-1; D is ambiguous. V lost 0 bases, J lost 5 bases, and 5 bases lay in between. CDR3 length equals 12 residues. Germline CDR1 reads DFQATT; CDR2 reads SNEGSKA (reference sequence). Here the CDR3 DNA reads TGCAGTGCTAGAGATGATGACAATGAGCAGTTCTTC. It translates to CSARDDDNEQFF.

The V gene is TRBV15, the J gene TRBJ1-4, with no clear D. Trimming removed 5 bases at V and 0 bases at J, with 10 bases between. The CDR3 totals 15 residues. Germline loops: CDR1 LNHNV, CDR2 YYDKDF (reference sequence). The CDR3 DNA reads as TGTGCCACCAGCGGCTTTGAGACAACTAATGAAAAACTGTTTTTT. Translation: CATSGFETTNEKLFF.

The V gene is TRBV30, the J gene TRBJ1-6; the D gene is possibly TRBD1 (5 bases). V was pared by 2 bases and J by 6 bases, with 8 bases between. Germline CDR1 reads GTSNPN; CDR2 reads SVGIG (reference sequence). The CDR3 is made up of 13 amino acids. CDR3 sequence reads: CAWSSGTNSPLHF. The CDR3 coding sequence is TGTGCCTGGAGTTCAGGGACTAATTCACCCCTCCACTTT. Full variable domain (rest looked up from reference TRBV30 and TRBJ1-6): SQTIHQWPATLVQPVGSPLSLECTVEGTSNPNLYWYRQAAGRGLQLLFYSVGIGQISSEVPQNLSASRPQDRQFILSSKKLLLSDSGFYLCAWSSGTNSPLHFGNGTRLTVT.

The chain has TRBV20-1 and TRBJ2-3; D remains ambiguous. There are 12 residues in the CDR3. The germline CDR1 and CDR2 sequences are DFQATT and SNEGSKA (reference sequence). V shed 3 bases and J shed 4 bases, with 8 bases lying between them. In DNA form, the CDR3 reads TGCAGTGCTAGTACCTCCCCAGATACGCAGTATTTT. Translation gives CSASTSPDTQYF.

As for this clonotype: An end of the junction does not agree with germline; a read error may underlie this. This chain uses TRBV12-3 or TRBV12-4 with TRBJ1-3; TRBD1 is a possible D gene (6 bases). This CDR3 comprises 14 residues. CDR3 sequence: CASLPTGSGYTIYF. In DNA, the CDR3 is TGTGCCAGCCTCCCGACAGGCTCTGGATACACCATATATTTT.

A few counts support this clonotype. CDR3 nucleotide sequence: TGTGCCAGTAGTATAGTCGCTAGCGGGCACTTTAATGAGCAGTTCTTC. Protein product: CASSIVASGHFNEQFF. The V call is TRBV19, the J call TRBJ2-1; TRBD2 aligns across 8 bases. Looked up from germline, CDR1 is LNHDA and CDR2 is SQIVND (reference sequence). The CDR3 loop spans 16 amino acids. V was pared by 1 base and J by 7 bases, with 9 bases of the junction left unmatched.

This clonotype was counted only a few times. The chain joins TRBV9 to TRBJ2-3; tentatively, D is TRBD2 (6 bases). CDR3 length: 16 residues. CDR1 and CDR2 (germline): SGDLS, YYNGEE. Deletions cut 3 bases from V and 0 bases from J, with 14 bases between. The CDR3 loop is CASSGSHAGSTDTQYF. The DNA of the CDR3 is TGTGCCAGCAGCGGTTCCCACGCGGGGAGCACAGATACGCAGTATTTT.

On this clonotype itself: A much larger clone differs from this one at a single base, so this may be a read error. The chain is built from TRBV29-1 and TRBJ2-3, with unresolved D. The germline V gene has CDR1 SQVTM and CDR2 ANQGSEA. The CDR3 covers 12 residues. The germline V and J ends were trimmed by 2 bases and 5 bases, with 8 bases remaining between them. In DNA form, the CDR3 reads TGCAGCGTTGAACTAGGGTTAGATACGCAGTATTTT. Its translation is CSVELGLDTQYF.

The rearrangement uses TRBV6-1 and TRBJ2-5; either TRBD1 or TRBD2 may supply D (5 bases each). The germline V gene encodes CDR1 MNHNS and CDR2 SASEGT. The CDR3 totals 15 residues. Trimming took off 5 bases at V and 3 bases at J, with 16 bases between the two ends. This chain's CDR3 is CASSTSGTEEETQYF. In DNA, the CDR3 is TGTGCCAGCAGTACCTCCGGGACGGAAGAAGAGACCCAGTACTTC.

This clonotype was counted only a few times. V gene TRBV11-2 combines with J gene TRBJ2-1, with 15 bases aligning to TRBD2. In germline, CDR1 is SGHAT, CDR2 FQNNGV. This CDR3 is 19 amino acids long. V lost 5 bases to trimming and J lost 9 bases; unmatched junction nucleotides: 17. CDR3 residues: CASSPSWAGLAGGRGEQFF. In DNA form, the CDR3 reads TGTGCCAGCAGCCCCAGTTGGGCGGGACTAGCGGGAGGCCGAGGTGAGCAGTTCTTC. The entire variable domain, with the rest obtained from reference TRBV11-2 and TRBJ2-1, is as follows: EAGVAQSPRYKIIEKRQSVAFWCNPISGHATLYWYQQILGQGPKLLIQFQNNGVVDDSQLPKDRFSAERLKGVDSTLKIQPAKLEDSAVYLCASSPSWAGLAGGRGEQFFGPGTRLTVL.

This clonotype has a handful of counts. This chain joins TRBV3-1 and TRBJ2-1; D possibly corresponds to TRBD2 (5 bases). Trimming took 2 bases from V and 6 from J, leaving 11 bases between them. The CDR3 has 14 residues. Germline lookup yields CDR1 LGHDT and CDR2 YNNKEL (reference sequence). CDR3 DNA sequence: TGTGCCAGCAGCCAACACTCAGGAGGCAATGAGCAGTTCTTC. Its translation is CASSQHSGGNEQFF.

This clonotype occurred many times. V is TRBV20-1 and J is TRBJ2-5; weak D call: TRBD1 (6 bases). Germline values: CDR1 DFQATT, CDR2 SNEGSKA (reference sequence). V lost 3 bases, J lost 1 base, and 12 bases lay in between. The CDR3 length is 14 residues. CDR3 region: CSASLTGFQETQYF. In DNA form, the CDR3 reads TGCAGTGCTAGCCTGACAGGATTCCAAGAGACCCAGTACTTC.

This clonotype has a count of ten or more. The J gene is TRBJ2-3, the V gene TRBV20-1, with D perhaps assigned TRBD1 or TRBD2 (5 bases each). Germline V gene data show CDR1 as DFQATT and CDR2 as SNEGSKA (reference sequence). V was cut by 5 bases and J by 4 bases, with 13 bases left in between. This CDR3 has 13 amino acids. The CDR3, as DNA: TGCAGTGCTCCGAGGGACGGGGCAGATACGCAGTATTTT. Amino acids: CSAPRDGADTQYF.

This clonotype was observed once. V is TRBV24-1 and J is TRBJ2-7, with 8 positions matching TRBD1. Per the germline V gene, CDR1 is KGHDR and CDR2 is SFDVKD. The CDR3 runs 15 residues. The J segment lost 1 base and the V segment lost 4 bases, leaving 5 bases of the junction unmatched. The CDR3 nucleotides are TGTGCCACCAGTGACCCCGGGACAGGATCCTACGAGCAGTACTTC. It encodes CATSDPGTGSYEQYF.

This clonotype was observed many times. The chain recombines TRBV4-1 with TRBJ1-2; 9 bases line up with TRBD1. This CDR3 comprises 15 residues. Trimming at V came to 4 bases and at J to 4 bases, leaving 7 bases not matched to a gene. Germline CDR1 MGHRA, CDR2 YSYEKL. CDR3: CASSLEDRGGYGYTF. The CDR3 nucleotides read TGCGCCAGCAGCCTAGAGGACAGGGGTGGCTATGGCTACACCTTC.

The table lists this clonotype with many counts. The chain couples TRBV7-2 to TRBJ1-1, with TRBD1 matching over 10 bases. The CDR3 is made up of 14 amino acids. The V and J ends lost 6 bases and 4 bases, in that order; junction bases with no gene match: 5. Germline V gene sequence: CDR1 SGHTA, CDR2 FQGNSA. CDR3 amino acids: CASRRDRGGTEAFF. DNA for the CDR3: TGTGCCAGCAGACGGGACAGGGGTGGCACTGAAGCTTTCTTT.

V gene TRBV4-2 combines with J gene TRBJ2-3; 15 bases are a match to TRBD2. There are 18 residues in the CDR3. Germline-derived CDR1 and CDR2 are LGHNA and YNFKEQ. V was clipped by 4 bases and J by 2 bases; unmatched bases: 7. CDR3 protein: CASSLGTSGRPTTDTQYF. The CDR3 nucleotides read TGTGCCAGCAGCCTTGGGACTAGCGGGAGGCCCACCACAGATACGCAGTATTTT.

This clonotype was found a few times. The genes are TRBV6-1 and TRBJ1-2, with D perhaps TRBD1 (6 bases). Germline assignment: CDR1 MNHNS and CDR2 SASEGT. V lost 11 bases and J lost 8, with 12 bases in between. The CDR3 is 10 residues long. CDR3 sequence (DNA): TGTGCCGTGGGGGGGCAGGGCTACACCTTC. Its protein is CAVGGQGYTF.